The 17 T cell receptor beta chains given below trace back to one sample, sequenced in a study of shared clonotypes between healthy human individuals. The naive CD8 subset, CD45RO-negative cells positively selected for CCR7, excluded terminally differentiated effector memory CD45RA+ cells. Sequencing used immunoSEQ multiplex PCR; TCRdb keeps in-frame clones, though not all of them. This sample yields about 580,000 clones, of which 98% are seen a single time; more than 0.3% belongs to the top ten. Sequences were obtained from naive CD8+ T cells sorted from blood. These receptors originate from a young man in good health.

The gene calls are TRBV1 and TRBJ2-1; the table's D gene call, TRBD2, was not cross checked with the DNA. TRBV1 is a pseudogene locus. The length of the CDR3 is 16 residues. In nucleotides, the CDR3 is TGCACCAGCGCCTGCGGGACTAGCGGGAGGTTCAATGAGCAGTTCTTC. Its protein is CTSACGTSGRFNEQFF.

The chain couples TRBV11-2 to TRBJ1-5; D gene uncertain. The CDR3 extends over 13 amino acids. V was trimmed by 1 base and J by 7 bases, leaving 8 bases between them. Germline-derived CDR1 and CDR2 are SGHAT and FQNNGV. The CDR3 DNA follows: TGTGCCAGCAGCTTAGCCCCGGAGCAGCCCCAGCATTTT. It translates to CASSLAPEQPQHF.

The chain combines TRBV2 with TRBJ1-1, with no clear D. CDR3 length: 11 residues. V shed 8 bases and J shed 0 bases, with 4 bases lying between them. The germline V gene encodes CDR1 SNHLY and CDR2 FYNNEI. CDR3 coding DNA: TGTGCCAGCCAGCTGAACACTGAAGCTTTCTTT. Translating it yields CASQLNTEAFF.

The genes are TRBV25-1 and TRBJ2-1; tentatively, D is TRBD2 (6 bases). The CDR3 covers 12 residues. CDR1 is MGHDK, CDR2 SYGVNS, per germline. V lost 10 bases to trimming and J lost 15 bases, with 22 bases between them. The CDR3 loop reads CAISLSGTHRFF. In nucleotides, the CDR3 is TGTGCCATCTCGCTCTCCGGGACTCACCGGTTCTTC.

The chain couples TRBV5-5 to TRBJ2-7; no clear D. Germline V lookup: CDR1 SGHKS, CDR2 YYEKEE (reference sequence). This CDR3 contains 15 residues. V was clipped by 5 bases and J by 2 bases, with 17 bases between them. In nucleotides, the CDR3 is TGTGCCAGCAGTCGTGACTCTCTCACCCCCTACGAGCAGTACTTC. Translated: CASSRDSLTPYEQYF.

CDR3 residues: CASSQGGASDTDTQYF. CDR3 DNA: TGCGCCAGCAGCCAAGGGGGGGCCTCCGACACAGATACGCAGTATTTT. This chain uses TRBV4-3 with TRBJ2-3; D may be TRBD1 or TRBD2 (6 bases each). The germline V gene has CDR1 LGHNA and CDR2 YSLEER. V lost 1 base to trimming and J lost 2 bases, with 13 bases between them. The CDR3 runs 16 residues.

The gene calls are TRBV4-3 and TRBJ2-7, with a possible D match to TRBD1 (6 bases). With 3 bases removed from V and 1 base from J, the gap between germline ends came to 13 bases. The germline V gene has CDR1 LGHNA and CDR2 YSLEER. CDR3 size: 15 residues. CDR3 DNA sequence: TGCGCCAGCAGCCAGGGTGTGGACAGATCCTACGAGCAGTACTTC. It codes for CASSQGVDRSYEQYF.

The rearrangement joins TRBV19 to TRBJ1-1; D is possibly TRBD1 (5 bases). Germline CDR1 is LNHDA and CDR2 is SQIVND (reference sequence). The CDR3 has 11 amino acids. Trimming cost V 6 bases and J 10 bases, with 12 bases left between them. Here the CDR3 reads CASSGARGAFF. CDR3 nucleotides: TGTGCCAGTAGCGGGGCAAGAGGAGCTTTCTTT.

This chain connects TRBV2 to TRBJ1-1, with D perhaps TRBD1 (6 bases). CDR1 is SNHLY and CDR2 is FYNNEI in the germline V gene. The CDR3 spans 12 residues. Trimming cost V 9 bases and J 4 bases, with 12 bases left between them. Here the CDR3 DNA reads TGTGCCAGGAGGGGGGCGGGCACTGAAGCTTTCTTT. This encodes CARRGAGTEAFF.

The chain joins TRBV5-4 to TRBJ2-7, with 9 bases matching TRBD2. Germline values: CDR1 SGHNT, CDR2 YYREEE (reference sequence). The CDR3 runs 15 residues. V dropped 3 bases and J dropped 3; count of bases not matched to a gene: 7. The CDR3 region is CASSSGLARNYEQYF. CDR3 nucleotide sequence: TGTGCCAGCAGCTCCGGACTAGCGAGGAACTACGAGCAGTACTTC.

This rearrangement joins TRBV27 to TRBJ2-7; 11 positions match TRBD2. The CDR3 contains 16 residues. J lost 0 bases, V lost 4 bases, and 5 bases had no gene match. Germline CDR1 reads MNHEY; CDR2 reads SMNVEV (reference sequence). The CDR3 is CASSSRLAGSSYEQYF. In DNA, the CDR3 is TGTGCCAGCAGTTCTAGACTAGCGGGGAGCTCCTACGAGCAGTACTTC.

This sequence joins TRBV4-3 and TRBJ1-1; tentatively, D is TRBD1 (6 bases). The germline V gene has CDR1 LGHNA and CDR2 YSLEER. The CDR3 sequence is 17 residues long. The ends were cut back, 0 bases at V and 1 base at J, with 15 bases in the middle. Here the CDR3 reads CASSQDPQTGKNTEAFF. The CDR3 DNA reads TGCGCCAGCAGCCAAGATCCCCAGACAGGAAAGAACACTGAAGCTTTCTTT.

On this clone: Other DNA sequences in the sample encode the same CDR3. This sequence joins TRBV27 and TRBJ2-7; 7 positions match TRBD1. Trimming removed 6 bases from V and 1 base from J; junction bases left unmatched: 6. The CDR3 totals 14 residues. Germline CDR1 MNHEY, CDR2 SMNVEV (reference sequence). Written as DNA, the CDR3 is TGTGCCAGCAGCTCGTACAGGGGTTCCTACGAGCAGTACTTC. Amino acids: CASSSYRGSYEQYF.

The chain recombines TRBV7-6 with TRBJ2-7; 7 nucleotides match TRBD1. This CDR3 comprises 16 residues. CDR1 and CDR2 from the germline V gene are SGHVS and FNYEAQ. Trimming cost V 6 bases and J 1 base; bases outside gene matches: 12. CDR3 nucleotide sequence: TGTGCCAGCAGTTTAACCCTCGGGACAGATTCCTACGAGCAGTACTTC. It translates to CASSLTLGTDSYEQYF.

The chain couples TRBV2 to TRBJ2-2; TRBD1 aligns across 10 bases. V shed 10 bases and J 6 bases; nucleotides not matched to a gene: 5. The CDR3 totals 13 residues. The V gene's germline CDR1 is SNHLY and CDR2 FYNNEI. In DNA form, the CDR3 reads TGTGCCACTCGGACAGGGGGAGCCGGGGAGCTGTTTTTT. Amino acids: CATRTGGAGELFF.

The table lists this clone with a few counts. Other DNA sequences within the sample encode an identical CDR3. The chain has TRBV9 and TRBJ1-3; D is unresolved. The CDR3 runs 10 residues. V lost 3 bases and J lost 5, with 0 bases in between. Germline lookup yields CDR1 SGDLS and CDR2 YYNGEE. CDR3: CASSGNTIYF. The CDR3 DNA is TGTGCCAGCAGCGGAAACACCATATATTTT.

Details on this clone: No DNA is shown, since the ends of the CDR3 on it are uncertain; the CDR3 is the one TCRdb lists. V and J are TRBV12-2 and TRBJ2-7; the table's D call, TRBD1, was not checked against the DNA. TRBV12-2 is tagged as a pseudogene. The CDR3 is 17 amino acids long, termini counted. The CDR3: CASRPQPWGRGAYEQYF.